This T cell receptor (beta chain) was sequenced during a study of low-dose radiotherapy and immunotherapy resistance in tumors. Study summary: On an every-two-weeks schedule, patients received intravenous nivolumab 240 mg, along with ipilimumab 1 mg/kg every six weeks. Every two weeks, cyclophosphamide 200 mg/m2 was infused one day before radiation plus immunotherapy.

The table lists this clonotype with many counts. First-strand cDNA relied on TRAV- and TRBV-specific primers spanning alpha and beta chains. The authors ran around 22 PCR cycles to amplify TCRs with a constant-region primer and V-primer adapter. Via MiXCR, TCRdb re-called the reads, giving one row per CDR3 protein. The top ten hold over 3.5% of the sample, which has about 100,000 distinct CDR3 sequences, 20% to 25% seen once. The CDR3 spans 11 residues. Germline V lookup: CDR1 SQVTM, CDR2 ANQGSEA. The V and J ends lost 6 bases and 5 bases, in that order; junction bases with no gene match: 3. The sample's time point: after trial treatment. Documented treatment: LDRT plus nivolumab, ipilimumab, low-dose cyclophosphamide and aspirin (RACIN trial).

This receptor was taken from a male donor with prostate cancer. The material was PBMCs, obtained after low-dose radiotherapy plus immunotherapy. The genes are TRBV29-1 and TRBJ2-7; 8 bases line up with TRBD1. For the CDR3, the DNA is TGCAGCGTAAAACAGGGGGACGAGCAGTACTTC. This codes for CSVKQGDEQYF.